Shown below are 16 T cell receptor beta chains from a single sample sequenced in a study of human T cells and chemical hapten exposure. MiXCR, applied by TCRdb to the RACE reads, yields one record per CDR3 protein. The data hold some 74,000 distinct CDR3 sequences, with 10% to 15% observed a single time. The time point: patch test 3, about 24 weeks after DPC sensitization. Sample treatment: therapeutic diphenylcyclopropenone sensitization with weekly scalp DPC. The sequencing here drew on whole blood, taken in connection with sensitization to the hapten diphenylcyclopropenone (DPC). The receptors come from a woman aged 45-65 years with alopecia areata. Some clones in this sample may be carry-over from other donors' samples.

There are a few counts of this clonotype. This chain links TRBV3-1 with TRBJ2-4; D unresolved. The germline V gene encodes CDR1 LGHDT and CDR2 YNNKEL (reference sequence). Trimming took 1 base from V and 0 from J, leaving 7 bases between them. This CDR3 comprises 15 residues. CDR3 region: CASSQVGLAKNIQYF. Here the CDR3 DNA reads TGTGCCAGCAGCCAAGTAGGTTTAGCCAAAAACATTCAGTACTTC.

This clonotype has just a few counts. V and J are TRBV7-6 and TRBJ2-2; TRBD2 matches at 8 bases. After removal of 1 base from V and 6 bases from J, the junction contained 7 bases not matched to a gene. The germline V gene encodes CDR1 SGHVS and CDR2 FNYEAQ. The CDR3 totals 16 residues. The CDR3, as DNA: TGTGCCAGCAGCTTAGAAGCGACTAGCGTACCCGGGGAGCTGTTTTTT. Its protein product is CASSLEATSVPGELFF.

This clonotype was counted a few times. The chain couples TRBV11-2 to TRBJ2-3, with 14 nucleotides matching TRBD2. This CDR3 spans 15 amino acids. Germline CDR1 reads SGHAT; CDR2 reads FQNNGV. V gave up 7 bases and J gave up 5 bases; unmatched junction bases: 5. CDR3 DNA: TGTGCCAGCACCAGACTAGCGGGAGGGCGAGATACGCAGTATTTT. Amino acid sequence: CASTRLAGGRDTQYF.

CDR3 amino acids: CASSLEGRQWGDTQYF. As DNA, the CDR3 is TGCGCCAGCAGCTTGGAGGGCAGGCAATGGGGAGATACGCAGTATTTT. The rearrangement uses TRBV5-1 and TRBJ2-3; D is unresolved. The germline V gene has CDR1 SGHRS and CDR2 YFSETQ. Trimming cost V 0 bases and J 5 bases, with 16 bases left between them. The CDR3 is 16 amino acids. The whole variable domain, filled in from reference TRBV5-1 and TRBJ2-3, reads KAGVTQTPRYLIKTRGQQVTLSCSPISGHRSVSWYQQTPGQGLQFLFEYFSETQRNKGNFPGRFSGRQFSNSRSEMNVSTLELGDSALYLCASSLEGRQWGDTQYFGPGTRLTVL.

This clonotype was counted ten times or more. The chain links TRBV3-1 to TRBJ1-2, with D unresolved. In germline, CDR1 is LGHDT, CDR2 YNNKEL (reference sequence). V was cut by 0 bases and J by 8 bases, with 7 bases left in between. The length of the CDR3 is 12 residues. The CDR3 protein is CASSQDRNGYTF. The CDR3 coding sequence is TGTGCCAGCAGCCAAGATCGTAACGGCTACACCTTC.

The table lists this clonotype with a few counts. V usage is TRBV7-2 and J usage is TRBJ2-3, with D uncertain. With 2 bases removed from V and 2 bases from J, the gap between germline ends came to 8 bases. Germline V gene sequence: CDR1 SGHTA, CDR2 FQGNSA. This CDR3 comprises 14 residues. The CDR3 DNA reads as TGTGCCAGCAGCTTACCCCATTTCACAGATACGCAGTATTTT. This encodes CASSLPHFTDTQYF.

The chain uses TRBV9 and TRBJ1-1; tentatively, D is TRBD1 (6 bases). The CDR3 runs to 14 residues. The V end lost 6 bases, the J end lost 1 base, and 13 bases lay between the germline ends. The germline V gene has CDR1 SGDLS and CDR2 YYNGEE. In DNA, the CDR3 is TGTGCCAGCAACAATATGGGACAGAACACTGAAGCTTTCTTT. This sequence encodes CASNNMGQNTEAFF.

This clonotype was detected a few times. The V call is TRBV4-2, the J call TRBJ2-1; 13 bases map to TRBD2. The CDR3 sequence is 18 residues long. V was pared by 1 base and J by 8 bases, with 11 bases of the junction left unmatched. The germline V gene encodes CDR1 LGHNA and CDR2 YNFKEQ. The CDR3 bases are TGTGCCAGCAGCCAAGCCGGACTAGCGGGAGTTGAGGGCGATGAGCAGTTCTTC. It specifies CASSQAGLAGVEGDEQFF.

This chain uses TRBV7-3 with TRBJ2-1; tentative D call: TRBD2 (7 bases). Germline CDR1 SGHTA, CDR2 FQGTGA. This CDR3 contains 15 residues. V was shortened by 5 bases and J by 4 bases, with 15 bases between the two germline ends. The CDR3 protein is CASSPGLGGYNEQFF. CDR3 nucleotides: TGTGCCAGCAGCCCCGGACTAGGGGGTTACAATGAGCAGTTCTTC.

In its sample, this clonotype was seen a few times. J is TRBJ1-1 and V is TRBV11-2, with D tentatively TRBD1 (6 bases). The CDR3 consists of 15 residues. The V end lost 5 bases, the J end lost 1 base, and 14 bases lay between the germline ends. In germline, CDR1 is SGHAT, CDR2 FQNNGV. CDR3 sequence reads: CASSVRGSQNTEAFF. The CDR3 DNA reads TGTGCCAGCAGCGTCAGGGGTTCTCAGAACACTGAAGCTTTCTTT.

A few counts support this clonotype. The chain uses TRBV5-4 and TRBJ1-4, with a possible D match to TRBD1 (5 bases). The V end lost 4 bases, the J end lost 3 bases, and 10 bases lay between the germline ends. The CDR3 runs 14 residues. Germline loops: CDR1 SGHNT, CDR2 YYREEE (reference sequence). DNA for the CDR3: TGTGCCAGCAGCGCGAGGGGTGCTAATGAAAAACTGTTTTTT. Protein: CASSARGANEKLFF.

V is TRBV5-1 and J is TRBJ2-4; 7 bases fit TRBD2. This CDR3 is 15 amino acids long. The V segment lost 0 bases and the J segment 9 bases; nucleotides outside the gene matches: 9. CDR1 is SGHRS, CDR2 YFSETQ, per germline. In nucleotides, the CDR3 is TGCGCCAGCAGCTTGGAGGCGGGAGTCAATAGCATTCAGTACTTC. Translated, it gives CASSLEAGVNSIQYF.

This clonotype was seen a handful of times. The chain links TRBV9 to TRBJ1-4, with D perhaps TRBD1 (6 bases). The germline V gene encodes CDR1 SGDLS and CDR2 YYNGEE. There are 15 residues in the CDR3. V was cut by 3 bases and J by 5 bases, with 14 bases left in between. This chain's CDR3 is CASSALTGLNEKLFF. In nucleotides, the CDR3 is TGTGCCAGCAGCGCGCTGACAGGTCTGAATGAAAAACTGTTTTTT.

The V gene is TRBV24-1, the J gene TRBJ2-2, with a tentative D call TRBD1 (6 bases). In germline, CDR1 is KGHDR, CDR2 SFDVKD. V gave up 5 bases and J gave up 3 bases, with 15 bases separating them. The CDR3 runs to 16 residues. The CDR3 reads CATSGRTDLYTGELFF. CDR3 coding DNA: TGTGCCACCAGTGGAAGGACAGACTTGTACACCGGGGAGCTGTTTTTT.

The V gene is TRBV5-1, the J gene TRBJ1-2; D not resolved. The CDR3 covers 14 residues. Trimming removed 2 bases from V and 3 bases from J, with 11 bases in between. The germline CDR1 and CDR2 sequences are SGHRS and YFSETQ. In DNA, the CDR3 is TGCGCCAGCAGCTTTCAGGCAAACGACTATGGCTACACCTTC. This encodes CASSFQANDYGYTF.

This clonotype has more than one count but fewer than ten. The chain carries TRBV19 and TRBJ2-6; a weak D match, TRBD2 (6 bases). The ends were cut back, 10 bases at V and 3 bases at J, with 16 bases in the middle. Germline V gene sequence: CDR1 LNHDA, CDR2 SQIVND (reference sequence). The CDR3 extends over 15 amino acids. The CDR3 is CATTDYKGGANVLTF. The CDR3 DNA sequence: TGTGCCACTACGGACTACAAAGGTGGGGCCAACGTCCTGACTTTC.